This entry concerns a single T cell receptor (beta chain). Germline CDR1 and CDR2: SEHNR and FQNEAQ (reference sequence). V lost 1 base and J lost 7, with 10 bases in between. The CDR3 spans 13 residues. From the 5' RACE reads, TCRdb called clonotypes with MiXCR, one entry per CDR3 protein. The table has approximately 550,000 distinct CDR3 sequences, about 19% seen once. This entry comes from a study of T cells after yellow fever vaccination. In the study overall: Preparation used SMART-Seq v4 Ultra Low Input for the low-cell-number fractions.

The sequencing used PBMCs, collected 15 days after the yellow fever booster vaccination. The TCR originated in a man under 40 who received the YFV17D yellow fever vaccine. J is TRBJ1-2 and V is TRBV7-9, with D uncertain. The CDR3 nucleotides are TGTGCCAGCAGCTTAGAACAGCTCTTTGGCTACACCTTC. Amino acids: CASSLEQLFGYTF.